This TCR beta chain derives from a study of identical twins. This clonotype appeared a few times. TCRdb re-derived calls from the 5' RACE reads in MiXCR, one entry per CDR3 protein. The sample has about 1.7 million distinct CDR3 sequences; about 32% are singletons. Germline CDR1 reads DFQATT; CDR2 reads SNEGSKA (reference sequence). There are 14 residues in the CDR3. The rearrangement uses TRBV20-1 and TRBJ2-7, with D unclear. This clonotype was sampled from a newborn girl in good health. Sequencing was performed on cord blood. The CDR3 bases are TGCGCATCGAGCGCGGATCTGTTTTCCTACGAGCAGTACTTC. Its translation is CASSADLFSYEQYF.